The 10 T cell receptor beta chains listed next were all sequenced from one sample in a study of vaccination effects on CD4 cells after COVID-19. Clones were sequenced by immunoSEQ multiplex PCR, and TCRdb holds only the in-frame ones, with some missing. This table holds approximately 37,000 clones, 65% to 85% found once. These TCRs are of unknown antigen specificity. Investigators separated out CD4+ T cells once 9 to 11 days of culture had passed. The source was CD4+ T cells from PBMCs cultured without peptide, collected before COVID-19 vaccination. The receptors were sampled from a human donor who received a COVID-19 vaccine.

The CDR3 DNA reads TGTGCCAGCAGCACCGAGCGGGCAGATACGCAGTATTTT. This codes for CASSTERADTQYF. The V call is TRBV5-4, the J call TRBJ2-3, with a tentative D call TRBD2 (6 bases). V lost 4 bases, J lost 4 bases, and 10 bases lay in between. The CDR3 covers 13 residues. Germline loops: CDR1 SGHNT, CDR2 YYREEE (reference sequence).

The V and J genes are TRBV5-4 and TRBJ2-7; possible D gene TRBD2, 6 bases. This CDR3 spans 14 amino acids. V was clipped by 7 bases and J by 2 bases, with 16 bases between them. Per the germline V gene, CDR1 is SGHNT and CDR2 is YYREEE (reference sequence). CDR3 sequence reads: CASSGDLRPYEQYF. As DNA, the CDR3 is TGTGCCAGCTCGGGGGATCTAAGGCCCTACGAGCAGTACTTC. The full variable domain, in which reference TRBV5-4 and TRBJ2-7 provide the parts outside the CDR3, is ETGVTQSPTHLIKTRGQQVTLRCSSQSGHNTVSWYQQALGQGPQFIFQYYREEENGRGNFPPRFSGLQFPNYSSELNVNALELDDSALYLCASSGDLRPYEQYFGPGTRLTVT.

The genes are TRBV5-1 and TRBJ2-1; TRBD1 matches 9 bases. This CDR3 is built from 14 residues. The J segment lost 1 base and the V segment lost 8 bases, leaving 4 bases of the junction unmatched. Germline-derived CDR1 and CDR2 are SGHRS and YFSETQ. CDR3 sequence reads: CASTGTGSYNEQFF. DNA for the CDR3: TGCGCCAGTACCGGGACAGGGTCCTACAATGAGCAGTTCTTC.

This clone has just one count. The CDR3 DNA reads TGCGCCAGCAGCCCTTCGACCGGGACCGCGGTTTACGAGCAGTACTTC. This gives the protein CASSPSTGTAVYEQYF. The J gene is TRBJ2-7, the V gene TRBV5-1; D is tentatively TRBD1 or TRBD2 (5 bases each). The V gene lost 4 bases and the J gene lost 4 bases, with 21 bases spanning the gap. The CDR3 consists of 16 residues. Per germline, CDR1 SGHRS and CDR2 YFSETQ.

This CDR3 reads CASSLQGPEAFF. The CDR3 nucleotides read TGCGCCAGCAGCTTGCAGGGTCCTGAAGCTTTCTTT. The chain carries TRBV5-1 and TRBJ1-1; a weak D match, TRBD1 (5 bases). Between the trimmed V and J ends, which lost 1 base and 6 bases, there was a span of 7 bases. The CDR3 has 12 residues. Germline CDR1 is SGHRS and CDR2 is YFSETQ.

This clone was seen a few times. The chain couples TRBV5-3 to TRBJ2-2; D uncertain. Being an ORF, TRBV5-3 has a function that is uncertain. Trimming shortened V by 4 bases and J by 6 bases, and 16 bases separated the two germline ends. This CDR3 is built from 15 residues. CDR3 bases: TGTGCCAGAAGCGCCGAAAGAGGTGCGCCCGGGGAGCTGTTTTTT. It translates to CARSAERGAPGELFF.

This chain uses TRBV6-5 with TRBJ2-1; D not certain. Trimming pared 6 bases from V and 9 bases from J, leaving 9 bases between. The CDR3 consists of 11 residues. The germline V gene encodes CDR1 MNHEY and CDR2 SVGAGI. The CDR3 loop is CASSLGGEQFF. The CDR3 region has the DNA TGTGCCAGCAGCCTGGGTGGTGAGCAGTTCTTC.

The chain combines TRBV9 with TRBJ2-7, with D perhaps matching TRBD1 (6 bases). V was clipped by 3 bases and J by 2 bases, with 9 bases between them. Germline CDR1 is SGDLS and CDR2 is YYNGEE. The CDR3 consists of 13 residues. The CDR3 protein is CASSGRDTYEQYF. CDR3 DNA: TGTGCCAGCAGCGGCCGGGACACCTACGAGCAGTACTTC.

The chain links TRBV10-3 to TRBJ2-7; no firm D call. The CDR3 runs 15 residues. Trimming took 2 bases from V and 2 from J, leaving 13 bases between them. The germline gives CDR1 ENHRY, CDR2 SYGVKD. The CDR3 nucleotides read TGTGCCATCAGTGAGAACACAGCCGTTACCTACGAGCAGTACTTC. Its protein is CAISENTAVTYEQYF.

The chain joins TRBV5-1 to TRBJ1-1; no clear D gene. V lost 4 bases and J lost 7, with 11 bases in between. This CDR3 contains 12 residues. The germline gives CDR1 SGHRS, CDR2 YFSETQ. The CDR3 loop is CASSIGRNEAFF. The CDR3 DNA reads TGCGCCAGCAGCATTGGACGTAATGAAGCTTTCTTT.